A selection of T cell receptor beta chains follows, all from one sample in a study of regulatory T cells in long-lasting Graves disease. TCRdb ran MiXCR on the multiplex PCR reads and lists one entry per CDR3 protein. Among a few hundred thousand distinct CDR3 sequences, around 23% were seen once, and the ten largest hold roughly three fifths. The material was peripheral blood mononuclear cells (PBMCs), obtained when the disease was refractory, from a patient treated with antithyroid drugs. The receptors shown here come from a female donor with Graves disease. CDR3s include the opening cysteine and the closing phenylalanine or tryptophan. Each record gives: J gene, D gene, CDR3 length, V gene, clone size, CDR3 protein, CDR3 DNA. A D gene is named only where the DNA matches it firmly. Size tells how often a clone was seen (once, few, many) or the class of an expanded clone, and some rows leave it out.

j_gene: TRBJ2-7
d_gene: .
len: 14
v_gene: TRBV12-3/TRBV12-4
abundance: many
CDR3aa: CASSPFSSSYEQYF
CDR3nt: TGTGCCAGCAGTCCCTTTTCCAGCTCCTACGAGCAGTACTTC

j_gene: TRBJ2-7
d_gene: .
len: 15
v_gene: TRBV5-1
abundance: .
CDR3aa: CASSPENRDSYEQYF
CDR3nt: TGCGCCAGCAGCCCAGAAAACCGGGACTCCTACGAGCAGTACTTC

j_gene: TRBJ2-7
d_gene: .
len: 13
v_gene: TRBV6-1
abundance: .
CDR3aa: CASHRTVTYEQYF
CDR3nt: TGTGCCAGTCACCGGACGGTTACCTACGAGCAGTACTTC

j_gene: TRBJ1-4
d_gene: .
len: 14
v_gene: TRBV7-6
abundance: many
CDR3aa: CASSFSADNEKLFF
CDR3nt: TGTGCCAGCAGCTTTTCGGCGGATAATGAAAAACTGTTTTTT

j_gene: TRBJ2-2
d_gene: .
len: 14
v_gene: TRBV5-1
abundance: .
CDR3aa: CASSLDFNTGELFF
CDR3nt: TGCGCCAGCAGCTTGGACTTCAACACCGGGGAGCTGTTTTTT

j_gene: TRBJ2-2
d_gene: TRBD2
len: 16
v_gene: TRBV28
abundance: .
CDR3aa: CASSPDSRDMSGGLFF
CDR3nt: TGTGCCAGCAGTCCCGACTCGCGGGATATGTCGGGGGGGCTGTTTTTT

j_gene: TRBJ2-3
d_gene: .
len: 14
v_gene: TRBV7-9
abundance: few
CDR3aa: CASSFSRSTDTQYF
CDR3nt: TGTGCCAGCAGCTTTTCCAGAAGCACAGATACGCAGTATTTT

j_gene: TRBJ2-2
d_gene: TRBD1
len: 17
v_gene: TRBV3-1
abundance: .
CDR3aa: CASRDSFAPGLTGELFF
CDR3nt: TGTGCCAGCCGGGACAGTTTTGCCCCCGGACTCACCGGGGAGCTGTTTTTT

j_gene: TRBJ2-7
d_gene: .
len: 15
v_gene: TRBV7-6
abundance: few
CDR3aa: CASSLVERESYEQYF
CDR3nt: TGTGCCAGCAGCTTAGTAGAGAGGGAATCCTACGAGCAGTACTTC

j_gene: TRBJ2-5
d_gene: .
len: 14
v_gene: TRBV29-1
abundance: .
CDR3aa: CSVEDFTDQETQYF
CDR3nt: TGCAGCGTTGAAGATTTCACTGACCAAGAGACCCAGTACTTC

j_gene: TRBJ1-1
d_gene: .
len: 13
v_gene: TRBV6-7
abundance: few
CDR3aa: CASTPVGNTEAFF
CDR3nt: TGTGCCAGTACCCCCGTTGGGAACACTGAAGCTTTCTTT

j_gene: TRBJ1-5
d_gene: TRBD1
len: 15
v_gene: TRBV24-1
abundance: few
CDR3aa: CATSDSTGLRQPQHF
CDR3nt: TGTGCCACCAGTGACTCGACAGGGCTACGGCAGCCCCAGCATTTT

j_gene: TRBJ2-7
d_gene: TRBD1
len: 17
v_gene: TRBV20-1
abundance: .
CDR3aa: CSARGDSDRAFFYEQYF
CDR3nt: TGCAGTGCTAGGGGGGATTCGGACAGGGCCTTTTTCTACGAGCAGTACTTC

j_gene: TRBJ1-1
d_gene: .
len: 17
v_gene: TRBV7-2
abundance: few
CDR3aa: CASSPPWRGGMNTEAFF
CDR3nt: TGTGCCAGCAGCCCCCCGTGGAGGGGGGGTATGAACACTGAAGCTTTCTTT

j_gene: TRBJ1-4
d_gene: .
len: 17
v_gene: TRBV27
abundance: many
CDR3aa: CASSFSLDSSTNEKLFF
CDR3nt: TGTGCCAGCAGTTTCTCCCTCGACAGCTCAACTAATGAAAAACTGTTTTTT

j_gene: TRBJ2-2
d_gene: .
len: 13
v_gene: TRBV7-2
abundance: few
CDR3aa: CASSQTMTGELFF
CDR3nt: TGTGCCAGCAGCCAGACCATGACCGGGGAGCTGTTTTTT

j_gene: TRBJ2-2
d_gene: TRBD1
len: 16
v_gene: TRBV3-1
abundance: many
CDR3aa: CASSLRTGGYTGELFF
CDR3nt: TGTGCCAGCAGCCTTCGGACAGGGGGCTACACCGGGGAGCTGTTTTTT

j_gene: TRBJ2-5
d_gene: TRBD2
len: 18
v_gene: TRBV3-1
abundance: few
CDR3aa: CASSQDGAGVGYQETQYF
CDR3nt: TGTGCCAGCAGCCAAGATGGGGCGGGGGTGGGGTACCAAGAGACCCAGTACTTC

j_gene: TRBJ2-3
d_gene: .
len: 14
v_gene: TRBV28
abundance: .
CDR3aa: CASSSRQSTDTQYF
CDR3nt: TGTGCCAGCAGTTCCCGACAGAGCACAGATACGCAGTATTTT

j_gene: TRBJ2-5
d_gene: .
len: 13
v_gene: TRBV7-2
abundance: many
CDR3aa: CASSPDRQETQYF
CDR3nt: TGTGCCAGCAGCCCGGACCGACAAGAGACCCAGTACTTC

j_gene: TRBJ2-3
d_gene: .
len: 12
v_gene: TRBV30
abundance: .
CDR3aa: CAWKEGSDTQYF
CDR3nt: TGTGCCTGGAAAGAAGGATCGGATACGCAGTATTTT

j_gene: TRBJ1-1
d_gene: .
len: 11
v_gene: TRBV20-1
abundance: many
CDR3aa: CSSEENTEAFF
CDR3nt: TGCAGCTCGGAGGAGAACACTGAAGCTTTCTTT

j_gene: TRBJ2-7
d_gene: TRBD1
len: 16
v_gene: TRBV7-2
abundance: many
CDR3aa: CASSLVEQGAFYEQYF
CDR3nt: TGTGCCAGCAGCTTAGTAGAACAGGGGGCTTTCTACGAGCAGTACTTC

j_gene: TRBJ1-6
d_gene: .
len: 13
v_gene: TRBV20-1
abundance: many
CDR3aa: CSAQGQYNSPLHF
CDR3nt: TGCAGTGCGCAAGGACAGTATAATTCACCCCTCCACTTT

j_gene: TRBJ1-2
d_gene: .
len: 11
v_gene: TRBV6-4
abundance: .
CDR3aa: CASIDGGGYTF
CDR3nt: TGTGCCAGCATTGACGGTGGGGGCTACACCTTC

j_gene: TRBJ2-5
d_gene: TRBD1
len: 15
v_gene: TRBV6-1
abundance: .
CDR3aa: CASRQSPRGQETQYF
CDR3nt: TGTGCCAGCAGGCAAAGCCCCAGGGGGCAGGAGACCCAGTACTTC

j_gene: TRBJ1-4
d_gene: TRBD1
len: 16
v_gene: TRBV12-3/TRBV12-4
abundance: many
CDR3aa: CASSSGRGQRIEKLFF
CDR3nt: TGTGCCAGCAGTTCGGGAAGGGGACAGAGAATTGAAAAACTGTTTTTT

j_gene: TRBJ2-5
d_gene: .
len: 14
v_gene: TRBV6-1
abundance: .
CDR3aa: CASRGDTPQETQYF
CDR3nt: TGTGCCAGCAGGGGGGACACTCCCCAAGAGACCCAGTACTTC

j_gene: TRBJ1-1
d_gene: .
len: 15
v_gene: TRBV10-3
abundance: few
CDR3aa: CAIRGLGTMNTEAFF
CDR3nt: TGTGCCATCAGGGGGCTGGGAACCATGAACACTGAAGCTTTCTTT

j_gene: TRBJ1-2
d_gene: .
len: 14
v_gene: TRBV5-1
abundance: many
CDR3aa: CASSEHRGGYGYTF
CDR3nt: TGCGCCAGCAGCGAACACAGAGGGGGCTATGGCTACACCTTC

j_gene: TRBJ2-3
d_gene: .
len: 11
v_gene: TRBV20-1
abundance: once
CDR3aa: CSARDTDTQYF
CDR3nt: TGCAGTGCTAGAGACACAGATACGCAGTATTTT

j_gene: TRBJ2-2
d_gene: TRBD2
len: 21
v_gene: TRBV28
abundance: .
CDR3aa: CASSLYLGLVDERANTGELFF
CDR3nt: TGTGCCAGCAGTTTATACCTTGGACTAGTCGATGAACGGGCGAACACCGGGGAGCTGTTTTTT

j_gene: TRBJ2-7
d_gene: .
len: 15
v_gene: TRBV4-3
abundance: .
CDR3aa: CASSQDPSEGYEQYF
CDR3nt: TGCGCCAGCAGCCAAGATCCCTCGGAGGGCTACGAGCAGTACTTC

j_gene: TRBJ1-2
d_gene: TRBD1
len: 12
v_gene: TRBV28
abundance: many
CDR3aa: CASTHRGFGYTF
CDR3nt: TGTGCCAGCACCCACAGGGGTTTTGGCTACACCTTC

j_gene: TRBJ2-7
d_gene: TRBD1
len: 17
v_gene: TRBV10-3
abundance: .
CDR3aa: CAISESPAGQGGYEQYF
CDR3nt: TGTGCCATCAGTGAGTCTCCCGCCGGACAGGGGGGCTACGAGCAGTACTTC

j_gene: TRBJ1-1
d_gene: .
len: 13
v_gene: TRBV7-9
abundance: .
CDR3aa: CASSPRESTEAFF
CDR3nt: TGTGCCAGCAGCCCTAGGGAGAGCACTGAAGCTTTCTTT

j_gene: TRBJ1-5
d_gene: TRBD1
len: 15
v_gene: TRBV28
abundance: many
CDR3aa: CASSPRDRRYAPQHF
CDR3nt: TGTGCCAGCAGTCCGCGGGACAGGAGGTATGCGCCCCAGCATTTT

j_gene: TRBJ2-4
d_gene: TRBD2
len: 19
v_gene: TRBV24-1
abundance: .
CDR3aa: CATSVEGGLAGVAKNIQYF
CDR3nt: TGTGCCACCAGTGTTGAGGGGGGACTAGCGGGAGTAGCCAAAAACATTCAGTACTTC

j_gene: TRBJ1-1
d_gene: TRBD1
len: 12
v_gene: TRBV20-1
abundance: few
CDR3aa: CSGGQANTEAFF
CDR3nt: TGCAGTGGGGGACAGGCGAACACTGAAGCTTTCTTT

j_gene: TRBJ2-1
d_gene: .
len: 16
v_gene: TRBV28
abundance: few
CDR3aa: CASSFLPGQAYNEQFF
CDR3nt: TGTGCCAGCAGTTTTTTACCGGGACAAGCCTACAATGAGCAGTTCTTC

j_gene: TRBJ2-7
d_gene: TRBD1
len: 16
v_gene: TRBV7-8
abundance: .
CDR3aa: CASSDRDRVFRDEQYF
CDR3nt: TGTGCCAGCAGCGACCGGGACAGAGTTTTTAGGGACGAGCAGTACTTC

j_gene: TRBJ1-4
d_gene: .
len: 15
v_gene: TRBV5-1
abundance: .
CDR3aa: CASSFLGRMNEKLFF
CDR3nt: TGCGCCAGCAGCTTCTTGGGACGGATGAATGAAAAACTGTTTTTT

j_gene: TRBJ2-5
d_gene: .
len: 12
v_gene: TRBV30
abundance: many
CDR3aa: CAWIGNEETQYF
CDR3nt: TGTGCCTGGATAGGGAATGAAGAGACCCAGTACTTC

j_gene: TRBJ1-3
d_gene: TRBD1
len: 16
v_gene: TRBV3-1
abundance: few
CDR3aa: CASTDRRYQPGNTIYF
CDR3nt: TGTGCCAGCACGGACAGGAGATATCAGCCTGGAAACACCATATATTTT

j_gene: TRBJ1-3
d_gene: .
len: 14
v_gene: TRBV12-3/TRBV12-4
abundance: .
CDR3aa: CASSIQGVGNTIYF
CDR3nt: TGTGCCAGCAGCATACAGGGCGTTGGAAACACCATATATTTT

j_gene: TRBJ2-7
d_gene: TRBD2
len: 15
v_gene: TRBV7-2
abundance: many
CDR3aa: CASSRETSGSYEQYF
CDR3nt: TGTGCCAGCAGCCGAGAGACTAGCGGGAGTTACGAGCAGTACTTC

j_gene: TRBJ2-1
d_gene: TRBD2
len: 15
v_gene: TRBV10-3
abundance: .
CDR3aa: CAISEPGGTVYEQFF
CDR3nt: TGTGCCATCAGTGAGCCGGGAGGGACCGTATATGAGCAGTTCTTC

j_gene: TRBJ2-3
d_gene: .
len: 15
v_gene: TRBV11-2
abundance: .
CDR3aa: CASSLGPPSTDTQYF
CDR3nt: TGTGCCAGCAGCTTAGGTCCTCCTAGCACAGATACGCAGTATTTT

j_gene: TRBJ1-1
d_gene: TRBD1
len: 18
v_gene: TRBV20-1
abundance: many
CDR3aa: CSASEAGTGIYWATEAFF
CDR3nt: TGCAGTGCTAGCGAGGCCGGGACAGGAATTTACTGGGCCACTGAAGCTTTCTTT